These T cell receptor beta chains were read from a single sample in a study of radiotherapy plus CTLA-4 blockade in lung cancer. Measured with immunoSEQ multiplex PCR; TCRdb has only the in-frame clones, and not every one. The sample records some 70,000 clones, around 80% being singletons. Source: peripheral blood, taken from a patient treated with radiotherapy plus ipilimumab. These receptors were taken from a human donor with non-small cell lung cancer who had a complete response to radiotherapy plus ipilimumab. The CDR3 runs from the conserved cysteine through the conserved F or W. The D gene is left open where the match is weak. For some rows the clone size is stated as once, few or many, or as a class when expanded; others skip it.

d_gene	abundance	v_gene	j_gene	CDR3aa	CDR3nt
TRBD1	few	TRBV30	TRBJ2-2	CAWSFDRDGTGELFF	TGTGCCTGGAGTTTCGACAGGGACGGCACCGGGGAGCTGTTTTTT
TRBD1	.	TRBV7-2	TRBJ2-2	CASSLRQGATGELFF	TGTGCCAGCAGCTTAAGACAGGGGGCGACCGGGGAGCTGTTTTTT
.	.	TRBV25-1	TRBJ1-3	CATSRESSGNTIYF	TGTGCCACCTCCCGGGAAAGCTCTGGAAACACCATATATTTT
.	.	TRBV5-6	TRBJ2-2	CASSLVARDTGELFF	TGTGCCAGCAGCTTGGTCGCCAGGGACACCGGGGAGCTGTTTTTT
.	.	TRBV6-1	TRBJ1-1	CASSQRQIRTEAFF	TGTGCCAGCAGTCAACGACAAATACGCACTGAAGCTTTCTTT
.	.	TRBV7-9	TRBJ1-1	CASSPGENTEAFF	TGTGCCAGCAGCCCGGGGGAGAACACTGAAGCTTTCTTT
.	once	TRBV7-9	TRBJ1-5	CASSFRDKQPQHF	TGTGCCAGCAGCTTTCGGGACAAACAGCCCCAGCATTTT
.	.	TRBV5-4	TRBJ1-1	CASSLGQGLNTEAFF	TGTGCCAGCAGCTTGGGGCAGGGCTTGAACACTGAAGCTTTCTTT
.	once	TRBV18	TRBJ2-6	CASSPPGRDSGANVLTF	TGTGCCAGCTCACCACCGGGTCGGGACTCTGGGGCCAACGTCCTGACTTTC
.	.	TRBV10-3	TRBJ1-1	CAISEGRDAFF	TGTGCCATCAGTGAGGGTAGGGATGCTTTCTTT
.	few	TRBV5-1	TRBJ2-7	CASSPMGGGVEQYF	TGCGCCAGCAGCCCCATGGGGGGGGGCGTAGAGCAGTACTTC
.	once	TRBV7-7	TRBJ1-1	CASSPVRNTEAFF	TGTGCTAGCAGCCCGGTCCGGAACACTGAAGCTTTCTTT
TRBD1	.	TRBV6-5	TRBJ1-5	CASSARQGRLPQHF	TGTGCCAGCAGTGCTAGACAGGGCCGATTACCCCAGCATTTT
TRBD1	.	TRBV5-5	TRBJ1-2	CASSQSTGVNYGYTF	TGTGCCAGCAGCCAGTCCACAGGGGTTAACTATGGCTACACCTTC
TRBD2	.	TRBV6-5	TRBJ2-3	CASREEASGSDTQYF	TGTGCCAGCAGGGAGGAGGCTAGCGGGTCGGATACGCAGTATTTT
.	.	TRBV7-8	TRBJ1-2	CASSSVTDTYGYTF	TGTGCCAGCAGCTCGGTGACAGATACCTATGGCTACACCTTC
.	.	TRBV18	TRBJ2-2	CASSPLQGTGELFF	TGTGCCAGCTCACCTCTCCAGGGGACCGGGGAGCTGTTTTTT
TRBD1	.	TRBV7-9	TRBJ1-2	CASNAPDRVVNYRGYTF	TGTGCCAGCAACGCACCCGACAGGGTCGTGAATTACCGTGGCTACACCTTC
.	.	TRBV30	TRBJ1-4	CAWRGENEKLFF	TGTGCCTGGAGAGGAGAAAATGAAAAACTGTTTTTT
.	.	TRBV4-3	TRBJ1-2	CASSQEKGWAFGYTF	TGCGCCAGCAGCCAAGAAAAGGGGTGGGCGTTTGGCTACACCTTC
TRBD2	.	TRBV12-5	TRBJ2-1	CASGLISGTEQFF	TGTGCTAGTGGTTTAATTAGCGGGACGGAGCAGTTCTTC
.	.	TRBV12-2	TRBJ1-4	CASRLGTIGRGSTNEKLFF	TGTGCAAGTCGCTTAGGCACTATCGGAAGGGGATCCACTAATGAAAAACTGTTTTTT
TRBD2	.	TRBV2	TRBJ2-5	CASSLAGVNQETQYF	TGTGCCAGCAGCCTAGCGGGAGTGAACCAAGAGACCCAGTACTTC
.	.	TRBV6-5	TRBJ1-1	CASSDPGFRGRTFF	TGTGCCAGCAGTGACCCGGGCTTCCGCGGACGAACTTTCTTT
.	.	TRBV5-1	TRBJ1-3	CASSSQGSGNTIYF	TGCGCCAGCAGCTCCCAGGGCTCTGGAAACACCATATATTTT
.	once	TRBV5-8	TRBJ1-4	CASSHGRGARAEKLFF	TGTGCCAGCAGCCACGGAAGGGGGGCGCGGGCGGAAAAACTGTTTTTT
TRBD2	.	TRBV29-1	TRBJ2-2	CSVDSGTTGELFF	TGCAGCGTGGATAGCGGGACCACCGGGGAGCTGTTTTTT
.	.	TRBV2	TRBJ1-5	CASRPGLAGDTQHF	TGTGCCAGTCGGCCGGGACTAGCCGGAGATACGCAGCATTTT
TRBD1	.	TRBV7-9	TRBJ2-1	CASSSTEGPGQGADEQFF	TGTGCCAGCAGCTCTACCGAAGGCCCGGGACAGGGGGCCGATGAGCAGTTCTTC
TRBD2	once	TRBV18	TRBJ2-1	CASSPRTSGLNNEQFF	TGTGCCAGCTCACCACGAACTAGCGGCCTTAACAATGAGCAGTTCTTC
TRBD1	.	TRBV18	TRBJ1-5	CASSPTTRGPRHQAQHF	TGTGCCAGCTCACCAACAACGAGGGGGCCCCGACATCAGGCCCAGCATTTT
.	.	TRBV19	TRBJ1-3	CASSPPVRGNTIYF	TGTGCCAGTAGTCCACCCGTCAGGGGAAACACCATATATTTT
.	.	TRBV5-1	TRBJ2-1	CASSFGDLYNEQFF	TGCGCCAGCAGCTTTGGGGACCTATACAATGAGCAGTTCTTC
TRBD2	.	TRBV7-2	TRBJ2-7	CASSLELAGSTYEQYF	TGTGCCAGCAGCCTCGAACTAGCGGGGTCCACCTACGAGCAGTACTTC
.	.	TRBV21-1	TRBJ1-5	CASSAGLHWHHQPQHF	TGTGCCAGCAGTGCTGGTTTACATTGGCATCATCAGCCCCAGCATTTT
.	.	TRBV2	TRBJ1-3	CASSESPTGAGNTIYF	TGTGCCAGCAGTGAATCCCCGACAGGAGCTGGAAACACCATATATTTT
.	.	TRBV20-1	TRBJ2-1	CSAPSYNEQFF	TGCAGTGCCCCAAGCTACAATGAGCAGTTCTTC
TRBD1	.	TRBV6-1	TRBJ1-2	CASSPWDRVGYTF	TGTGCCAGCAGTCCATGGGACAGGGTAGGCTACACCTTC
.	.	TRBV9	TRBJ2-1	CASSVEGPSNEQFF	TGTGCCAGCAGCGTAGAGGGACCCTCAAATGAGCAGTTCTTC
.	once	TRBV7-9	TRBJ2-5	CASSLSWETQYF	TGTGCCAGCAGCTTAAGTTGGGAGACCCAGTACTTC
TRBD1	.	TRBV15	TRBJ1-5	CATSRDRTGGGQPQHF	TGTGCCACCAGCAGAGATCGGACAGGGGGTGGTCAGCCCCAGCATTTT
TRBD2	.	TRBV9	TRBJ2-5	CASSGSGYQETQYF	TGTGCCAGCAGCGGTAGCGGGTACCAAGAGACCCAGTACTTC
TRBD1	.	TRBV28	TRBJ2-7	CASSLRGGQGAYEQYF	TGTGCCAGCAGTTTAAGGGGGGGACAGGGAGCCTACGAGCAGTACTTC
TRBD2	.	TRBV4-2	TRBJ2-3	CASSRGLAGGSSTDTQYF	TGTGCCAGCAGCCGGGGACTAGCGGGGGGGAGTAGCACAGATACGCAGTATTTT
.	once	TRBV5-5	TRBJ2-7	CASSLATAVVYEQYF	TGTGCCAGCAGCTTGGCCACGGCTGTAGTCTACGAGCAGTACTTC
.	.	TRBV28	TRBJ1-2	CASSLWLLLEESTGYTF	TGTGCCAGCAGTTTATGGCTTCTCTTGGAAGAGTCGACTGGCTACACCTTC
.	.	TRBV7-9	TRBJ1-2	CASSLNVPEGIYGYTF	TGTGCCAGCAGCTTAAATGTTCCGGAAGGGATCTATGGCTACACCTTC
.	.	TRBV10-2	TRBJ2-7	CAGFVVFGVGSLRYGLNYYEQYF	TGCGCCGGTTTTGTTGTGTTCGGAGTAGGTAGTCTTAGGTACGGATTAAATTACTACGAGCAGTACTTC
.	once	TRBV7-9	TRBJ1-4	CASSPATTNEKLFF	TGTGCCAGCAGCCCAGCAACAACTAATGAAAAACTGTTTTTT
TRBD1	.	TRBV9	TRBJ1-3	CASSEDRGGGNTIYF	TGTGCCAGCAGCGAGGACAGGGGCGGAGGAAACACCATATATTTT
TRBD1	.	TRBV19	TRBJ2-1	CASSGHRGYEQFF	TGTGCCAGTAGTGGGCACAGGGGGTATGAGCAGTTCTTC
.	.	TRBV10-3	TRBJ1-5	CAIRSGGNNQPQHF	TGTGCCATCAGATCGGGAGGGAACAATCAGCCCCAGCATTTT
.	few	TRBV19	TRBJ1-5	CASSRPSNQPQHF	TGTGCCAGTAGTAGACCTAGCAATCAGCCCCAGCATTTT
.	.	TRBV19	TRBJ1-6	CASSIVSYNSPLHF	TGTGCCAGTAGTATAGTAAGCTATAATTCACCCCTCCACTTT
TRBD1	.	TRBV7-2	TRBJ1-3	CASSSDRVGGNTIYF	TGTGCCAGCAGCTCCGACAGGGTAGGAGGAAACACCATATATTTT